This T cell receptor (beta chain) was sequenced during a study of CD8+ T cells in alopecia areata. On the study more broadly: Tofacitinib ran for 6 to 18 months before 6 months off drug.

RNA extraction and reverse transcription yielded cDNA as sequencing template. Using immunoSEQ multiplex PCR, the repertoire was profiled, and TCRdb retains in-frame clones only, with some absent. The sample carries 200,000 to 250,000 clones, about 58% recorded once. Treatment denoted: oral pan-JAK inhibitor, 5-10 mg twice daily. For this clone: Its antigen remains unidentified.

Study-level findings and limits: Administration of tofacitinib significantly diminished scalp clonality and expanded CD8+ clones within the top 100.

Looked up from germline, CDR1 is SGHAT and CDR2 is FQNNGV. Germline trimming cut 5 bases from V and 0 bases from J; bases unmatched to any gene: 8. This CDR3 region has 16 residues. V gene TRBV11-2 combines with J gene TRBJ2-3; 7 bases are a match to TRBD2. The source was CD4+ T cells sorted from blood, collected at week 4, from a patient treated with tofacitinib. The sequence derives from a human donor with alopecia areata. The CDR3 coding sequence is TGTGCCAGCAGCCTAGCTAGCGGAACGAGCACAGATACGCAGTATTTT. It translates to CASSLASGTSTDTQYF. Full variable domain (rest looked up from reference TRBV11-2 and TRBJ2-3): EAGVAQSPRYKIIEKRQSVAFWCNPISGHATLYWYQQILGQGPKLLIQFQNNGVVDDSQLPKDRFSAERLKGVDSTLKIQPAKLEDSAVYLCASSLASGTSTDTQYFGPGTRLTVL.